The 19 T cell receptor beta chains reported below all come from one sample, sequenced in a study of response to subunit inactivated influenza vaccine. In TCRdb, the RT-PCR reads were re-called with MiXCR into one record per CDR3 protein. The repertoire holds some 500,000 distinct CDR3 sequences, with 25% as singletons. Material: CD4+ T cells sorted from PBMCs, obtained 5 to 6 days after vaccination. These TCRs come from a man in his fifties or sixties who received an inactivated influenza vaccine.

This clonotype was picked up a small number of times. The chain links TRBV20-1 to TRBJ2-1; 11 nucleotides match TRBD2. CDR3 length equals 16 residues. Germline V gene sequence: CDR1 DFQATT, CDR2 SNEGSKA (reference sequence). Unmatched junction bases numbered 9, after V lost 1 base and J lost 7 bases. CDR3 bases: TGCAGTGCTAGAGCTCCTAGCGGGGGGCCTAAGAATGAGCAGTTCTTC. This gives the protein CSARAPSGGPKNEQFF.

This clonotype was counted a few times. The chain links TRBV5-1 to TRBJ2-1, with 9 bases lining up with TRBD2. In germline, CDR1 is SGHRS, CDR2 YFSETQ. Losses at the gene ends were 4 bases for V and 5 bases for J; bases not matched to a gene: 10. The CDR3 is made up of 16 amino acids. The CDR3 DNA is TGCGCCAGCAGCCTGCGTGTTAGCGGGGGACACAATGAGCAGTTCTTC. Its protein product is CASSLRVSGGHNEQFF.

The rearrangement uses TRBV12-3 or TRBV12-4 and TRBJ2-2, with D tentatively TRBD2 (6 bases). The CDR3 sequence is 17 residues long. V lost 7 bases and J 6 bases, leaving 24 bases between the germline ends. The CDR3 reads CASTRDSNSGRPGELFF. As DNA, the CDR3 is TGTGCCAGCACCCGGGACTCCAATAGCGGTCGTCCCGGGGAGCTGTTTTTT.

The chain employs TRBV7-3 and TRBJ2-5; 7 bases are shared with TRBD1. Germline CDR1 is SGHTA and CDR2 is FQGTGA. After removal of 5 bases from V and 0 bases from J, the junction contained 3 bases not matched to a gene. The CDR3 consists of 14 residues. The CDR3 protein is CASSQGTDQETQYF. Written as DNA, the CDR3 is TGTGCCAGCAGCCAAGGGACAGACCAAGAGACCCAGTACTTC. Using reference TRBV7-3 and TRBJ2-5 for the parts outside the CDR3, the full variable domain is GAGVSQTPSNKVTEKGKYVELRCDPISGHTALYWYRQSLGQGPEFLIYFQGTGAADDSGLPNDRFFAVRPEGSVSTLKIQRTERGDSAVYLCASSQGTDQETQYFGPGTRLLVL.

The sample holds a few counts of this clonotype. The chain recombines TRBV6-1 with TRBJ2-7, with 9 bases fitting TRBD1. The CDR3 covers 14 residues. After removal of 6 bases from V and 4 bases from J, the junction contained 7 bases not matched to a gene. CDR1 is MNHNS and CDR2 is SASEGT in the germline V gene. CDR3 protein: CASRRQGGRYEQYF. CDR3 nucleotides: TGTGCCAGCAGGCGACAGGGGGGTCGGTACGAGCAGTACTTC.

The gene calls are TRBV29-1 and TRBJ2-2, with D perhaps TRBD1 or TRBD2 (7 bases each). Trimming pared 7 bases from V and 0 bases from J, leaving 12 bases between. The CDR3 has 14 residues. Germline V gene lookup returns CDR1 SQVTM and CDR2 ANQGSEA. The CDR3 reads CSAQGGSNTGELFF. The CDR3 nucleotides are TGCAGCGCCCAGGGGGGGTCGAACACCGGGGAGCTGTTTTTT.

The chain recombines TRBV11-2 with TRBJ1-6, with TRBD1 identical over 8 bases. Germline assignment: CDR1 SGHAT and CDR2 FQNNGV. The length of the CDR3 is 15 residues. V was pared by 1 base and J by 10 bases, with 6 bases of the junction left unmatched. CDR3 region: CASSLGRTGRSPLHF. In DNA form, the CDR3 reads TGTGCCAGCAGCTTAGGGCGGACAGGGCGATCACCCCTCCACTTT. The full variable domain, with the rest looked up from reference TRBV11-2 and TRBJ1-6, is EAGVAQSPRYKIIEKRQSVAFWCNPISGHATLYWYQQILGQGPKLLIQFQNNGVVDDSQLPKDRFSAERLKGVDSTLKIQPAKLEDSAVYLCASSLGRTGRSPLHFGNGTRLTVT.

The genes are TRBV6-5 and TRBJ2-3, with 7 bases identical to TRBD1. After removal of 2 bases from V and 6 bases from J, the junction contained 11 bases not matched to a gene. CDR3 length: 16 residues. Germline V lookup: CDR1 MNHEY, CDR2 SVGAGI. The CDR3 DNA sequence: TGTGCCAGCAGTTACAGGCCGACAGGGTGGGGTGATACGCAGTATTTT. It specifies CASSYRPTGWGDTQYF.

V usage is TRBV5-6 and J usage is TRBJ2-7, with 7 bases matching TRBD2. V was pared by 6 bases and J by 2 bases, with 5 bases of the junction left unmatched. The germline gives CDR1 SGHDT, CDR2 YYEEEE. This CDR3 spans 13 amino acids. The CDR3 region is CASNWGGTYEQYF. The CDR3 nucleotides are TGTGCCAGCAACTGGGGGGGGACCTACGAGCAGTACTTC.

The genes are TRBV5-1 and TRBJ2-7; unclear D gene. The CDR3 has 14 residues. The germline gives CDR1 SGHRS, CDR2 YFSETQ. Trimming removed 1 base from V and 0 bases from J, with 8 bases in between. The CDR3 DNA reads TGCGCCAGCAGCTTGACGGAGAGCTCCTACGAGCAGTACTTC. Its protein is CASSLTESSYEQYF.

This clonotype was recorded a few times. The chain employs TRBV10-3 and TRBJ2-7; no reliable D call. V was trimmed by 5 bases and J by 6 bases, leaving 14 bases between them. Germline V gene lookup returns CDR1 ENHRY and CDR2 SYGVKD. The CDR3 covers 13 residues. In nucleotides, the CDR3 is TGTGCCATCAGTCCGTCGAGAGGCGGCGAGCAGTACTTC. This gives the protein CAISPSRGGEQYF.

This clonotype has a handful of counts. The chain uses TRBV5-1 and TRBJ2-5, with D perhaps matching TRBD1 (6 bases). Germline V CDR1 and CDR2: SGHRS, YFSETQ. Trimming left V 4 bases short and J 2 bases short, with 15 bases between. The CDR3 is 15 amino acids. CDR3 in amino acids: CASSMGRGRQETQYF. CDR3 coding DNA: TGCGCCAGCAGCATGGGCAGGGGCAGACAAGAGACCCAGTACTTC.

This clonotype was seen only a few times. The V gene is TRBV5-1, the J gene TRBJ2-1; D not certain. V was pared by 0 bases and J by 0 bases, with 7 bases between. The CDR3 is 15 amino acids. Germline loops: CDR1 SGHRS, CDR2 YFSETQ. The CDR3 sequence is CASSLDWSSYNEQFF. The DNA for the CDR3 is TGCGCCAGCAGCTTGGACTGGAGCTCCTACAATGAGCAGTTCTTC.

The table lists this clonotype with many counts. The gene calls are TRBV20-1 and TRBJ2-3; a possible D gene is TRBD2 (6 bases). The CDR3 length is 15 residues. Trimming took off 3 bases at V and 3 bases at J, with 16 bases between the two ends. Germline CDR1 and CDR2: DFQATT and SNEGSKA (reference sequence). The CDR3 region has the DNA TGCAGTGCTAGTCTGTTGGCGGGAAATACAGATACGCAGTATTTT. Encoded protein: CSASLLAGNTDTQYF.

The genes are TRBV29-1 and TRBJ2-3; D is ambiguous. Germline-derived CDR1 and CDR2 are SQVTM and ANQGSEA. The V end was cut by 0 bases, the J end by 1 base, with 8 bases between. The CDR3 runs 14 residues. The CDR3 sequence: CSVEEGGGTDTQYF. The CDR3 coding sequence is TGCAGCGTTGAAGAAGGTGGGGGCACAGATACGCAGTATTTT.

This clonotype showed up just a few times. The V call is TRBV7-2, the J call TRBJ2-5; D is possibly TRBD2 (5 bases). CDR1 SGHTA and CDR2 FQGNSA come from the germline V gene. Trimming took off 0 bases at V and 4 bases at J, with 12 bases between the two ends. CDR3 length: 15 residues. CDR3 nucleotides: TGTGCCAGCAGCTTAGCTAGCATCGGGGTAGAGACCCAGTACTTC. Its protein product is CASSLASIGVETQYF.

The genes are TRBV5-1 and TRBJ2-4; no clear D gene. The CDR3 consists of 17 residues. CDR1 is SGHRS and CDR2 is YFSETQ in the germline V gene. Trimming took 0 bases from V and 0 from J, leaving 13 bases between them. This chain's CDR3 is CASSLGTLLEAKNIQYF. The CDR3 DNA reads as TGCGCCAGCAGCTTGGGGACGCTGCTTGAAGCCAAAAACATTCAGTACTTC.

This clonotype was counted between two and nine times. V usage is TRBV7-2 and J usage is TRBJ2-3; D is undetermined. The CDR3 length is 15 residues. The germline V gene encodes CDR1 SGHTA and CDR2 FQGNSA. The V end was cut by 5 bases, the J end by 0 bases, with 12 bases between. CDR3 in DNA: TGTGCCAGCAGCCCACAGCCGGTTAGCACAGATACGCAGTATTTT. It is translated as CASSPQPVSTDTQYF.

The chain recombines TRBV11-2 with TRBJ1-5; D might be TRBD1 (6 bases). From germline, CDR1 is SGHAT and CDR2 FQNNGV. The CDR3 has 15 residues. Deletions cut 5 bases from V and 3 bases from J, with 14 bases between. CDR3 coding DNA: TGTGCCAGCAGCCGGAATACAGGGTCCAATCAGCCCCAGCATTTT. Translating gives CASSRNTGSNQPQHF.